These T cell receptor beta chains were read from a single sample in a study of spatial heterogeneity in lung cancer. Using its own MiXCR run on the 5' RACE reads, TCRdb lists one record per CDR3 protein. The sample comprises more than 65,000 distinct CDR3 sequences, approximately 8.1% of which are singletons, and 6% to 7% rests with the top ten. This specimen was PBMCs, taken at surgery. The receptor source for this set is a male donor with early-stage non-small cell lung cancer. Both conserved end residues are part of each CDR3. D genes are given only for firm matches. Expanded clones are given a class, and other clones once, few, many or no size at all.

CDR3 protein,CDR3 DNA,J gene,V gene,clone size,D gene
CASSPLQASGNPNEQFF,TGTGCCAGCAGCCCCCTGCAAGCTAGCGGGAACCCGAATGAGCAGTTCTTC,TRBJ2-1,TRBV7-6,few,TRBD2
CASSRTDEQFF,TGTGCCAGCAGCCGGACTGATGAGCAGTTCTTC,TRBJ2-1,TRBV6-2/TRBV6-3,many,-
CAIRTTGEDTQYF,TGTGCCATCAGGACAACAGGGGAAGATACGCAGTATTTT,TRBJ2-3,TRBV10-3,many,TRBD1
CSARTGGPHEAFF,TGCAGTGCTAGGACAGGGGGGCCCCATGAAGCTTTCTTT,TRBJ1-1,TRBV20-1,many,TRBD1
CSVDTRGTEAFF,TGCAGCGTTGACACTCGGGGCACTGAAGCTTTCTTT,TRBJ1-1,TRBV29-1,many,-
CASSRNSGELFF,TGTGCCAGCAGCCGAAATTCCGGGGAGCTGTTTTTT,TRBJ2-2,TRBV9,many,-
CASSQDLEGRNSPLHF,TGTGCCAGCAGCCAAGATTTGGAGGGCCGCAATTCACCCCTCCACTTT,TRBJ1-6,TRBV4-2,many,-
CASSQQVGGFGEQYF,TGTGCCAGCAGCCAACAGGTGGGAGGGTTCGGCGAGCAGTACTTC,TRBJ2-7,TRBV2,-,TRBD2
CASSSPGQGAANYGYTF,TGTGCCAGCAGTAGTCCGGGACAGGGCGCCGCTAACTATGGCTACACCTTC,TRBJ1-2,TRBV6-5,-,TRBD1
CATSDSAGAGETQYF,TGTGCCACCAGTGATTCAGCGGGAGCGGGAGAGACCCAGTACTTC,TRBJ2-5,TRBV24-1,-,TRBD2
CASSLGLQRDEQFF,TGCGCCAGCAGCTTGGGGTTACAACGGGATGAGCAGTTCTTC,TRBJ2-1,TRBV5-1,many,-
CASSFRRNTEAFF,TGTGCCAGCAGTTTCCGGAGAAACACTGAAGCTTTCTTT,TRBJ1-1,TRBV27,many,-
CSARTGPNQPQHF,TGCAGTGCCAGGACAGGTCCCAATCAGCCCCAGCATTTT,TRBJ1-5,TRBV20-1,-,TRBD1
CSALGLAAGDTQYF,TGCAGTGCGCTGGGACTAGCGGCGGGCGATACGCAGTATTTT,TRBJ2-3,TRBV20-1,-,TRBD2
CASSQVGGPNTGELFF,TGTGCCAGCAGCCAAGTTGGGGGCCCGAACACCGGGGAGCTGTTTTTT,TRBJ2-2,TRBV4-2,-,-
CASNPGDRGLPGNQPQHF,TGTGCCAGCAATCCCGGGGACAGGGGGCTTCCGGGCAATCAGCCCCAGCATTTT,TRBJ1-5,TRBV12-3/TRBV12-4,many,TRBD1
CASSPGLAGGPRNKQFF,TGCGCCAGCAGCCCGGGACTAGCGGGAGGGCCCAGGAATAAGCAGTTCTTC,TRBJ2-1,TRBV5-1,-,TRBD2
CSASPQTGYGYTF,TGCAGTGCTAGTCCCCAGACTGGCTATGGCTACACCTTC,TRBJ1-2,TRBV20-1,-,-
CASTLSTDTSPLHF,TGTGCCAGCACACTTTCCACGGACACCTCACCCCTCCACTTT,TRBJ1-6,TRBV7-9,many,-